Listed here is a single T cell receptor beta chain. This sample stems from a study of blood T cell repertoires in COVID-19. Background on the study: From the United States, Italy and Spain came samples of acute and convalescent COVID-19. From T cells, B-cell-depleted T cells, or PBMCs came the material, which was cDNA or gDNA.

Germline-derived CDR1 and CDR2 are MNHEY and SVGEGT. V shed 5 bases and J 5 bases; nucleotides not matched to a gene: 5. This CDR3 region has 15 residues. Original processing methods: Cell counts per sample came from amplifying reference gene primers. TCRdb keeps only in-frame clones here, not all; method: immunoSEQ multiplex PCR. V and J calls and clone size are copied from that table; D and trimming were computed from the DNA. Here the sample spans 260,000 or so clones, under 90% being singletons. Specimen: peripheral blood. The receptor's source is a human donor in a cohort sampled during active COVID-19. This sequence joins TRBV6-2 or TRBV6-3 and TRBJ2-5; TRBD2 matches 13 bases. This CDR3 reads CASSETSGGYETQYF. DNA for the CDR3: TGTGCCAGCAGTGAGACTAGCGGGGGGTACGAGACCCAGTACTTC.